The 6 T cell receptor beta chains given below trace back to one sample, sequenced in a study of CD8+ T cells in alopecia areata. Once RNA had been extracted, it was reverse transcribed into cDNA to act as the sequencing template. The data were produced by immunoSEQ multiplex PCR, yet TCRdb's version contains in-frame clones alone and is incomplete. The sample comprises about 150,000 clones, more than 45% of which are singletons, and 15% to 20% rests with the top ten. Sample: CD8+ T cells sorted from blood, taken at week 0. These receptors originate from a human donor with alopecia areata.

V and J are TRBV13 and TRBJ2-5; TRBD2 matches at 7 bases. The germline V gene has CDR1 PRHDT and CDR2 FYEKMQ (reference sequence). The CDR3 spans 15 residues. V was clipped by 4 bases and J by 5 bases; unmatched bases: 10. Here the CDR3 reads CASSSKGEGEETQYF. The CDR3, as DNA: TGTGCCAGCAGCTCAAAAGGGGAGGGTGAGGAGACCCAGTACTTC.

The CDR3 region is CASSQAGMRGGGTDTQYF. The CDR3 nucleotides are TGTGCCAGCAGCCAAGCCGGAATGCGAGGCGGGGGCACAGATACGCAGTATTTT. The chain has TRBV4-2 and TRBJ2-3; weak D call: TRBD2 (6 bases). The CDR3 covers 18 residues. Germline CDR1 LGHNA, CDR2 YNFKEQ. Trimming removed 1 base at V and 1 base at J, with 18 bases between.

The table lists this clone with a few counts. The rearrangement links TRBV6-5 to TRBJ2-5, with a weak D call TRBD2 (6 bases). This CDR3 has 14 amino acids. Germline loops: CDR1 MNHEY, CDR2 SVGAGI. V lost 11 bases and J lost 2, with 18 bases in between. CDR3 in amino acids: CAVRGSGTQETQYF. Written as DNA, the CDR3 is TGTGCCGTTCGGGGTAGCGGAACACAAGAGACCCAGTACTTC.

V and J are TRBV29-1 and TRBJ1-2, with D hard to call. The CDR3 totals 11 residues. V was clipped by 7 bases and J by 3 bases, with 9 bases between them. Germline V gene data show CDR1 as SQVTM and CDR2 as ANQGSEA. As DNA, the CDR3 is TGCAGCGCCCGCCACCACTATGGCTACACCTTC. Residues: CSARHHYGYTF.

This clone was counted a few times. This chain connects TRBV14 to TRBJ2-1; D remains unclear. The germline CDR1 and CDR2 sequences are SGHDN and FVKESK. CDR3 size: 12 residues. The V and J ends lost 4 bases and 9 bases respectively, with 10 bases between them. The CDR3 here is CASSLSSPEQFF. CDR3 coding DNA: TGTGCCAGCAGCCTTTCCTCTCCTGAGCAGTTCTTC.

A remark on this clone: Other nucleotide sequences from this sample produce the same CDR3. The chain recombines TRBV5-6 with TRBJ2-7, with D perhaps matching TRBD2 (7 bases). The CDR3 runs 13 residues. Germline CDR1 reads SGHDT; CDR2 reads YYEEEE. V was trimmed by 3 bases and J by 5 bases, leaving 12 bases between them. CDR3 region: CASSWTGGHEQYF. CDR3 nucleotide sequence: TGTGCCAGCAGCTGGACGGGGGGCCACGAGCAGTACTTC.